This T cell receptor (beta chain) is drawn from a study of blood T cell repertoires in COVID-19. People in the exposed group encountered a COVID-19 case within 2 weeks before entering the study. Measured with immunoSEQ multiplex PCR; TCRdb has only the in-frame clones, and not every one. The sample contains more than 300,000 clones, approximately 90% of which appear only once. This CDR3 comprises 14 residues. V was cut by 4 bases and J by 4 bases, with 11 bases left in between. The germline V gene encodes CDR1 SGHDT and CDR2 YYEEEE. Material: PBMCs or T cells enriched from blood (not recorded which). This chain uses TRBV5-6 with TRBJ1-4; no clear D. This sequence was found in a woman between 40 and 55 years old who had been exposed to COVID-19. The CDR3 DNA sequence: TGTGCCAGCAGCCCATACAACATTAATGAAAAACTGTTTTTT. Protein product: CASSPYNINEKLFF.